This TCR beta chain was documented in a study of T-cell reconstitution after alpha-beta-depleted transplantation in children. This clonotype has ten or more counts. CDR1 is LNHNV, CDR2 YYDKDF, per germline (reference sequence). This CDR3 is built from 15 residues. V was clipped by 1 base and J by 4 bases, with 13 bases between them. Preparation of the TCRbeta library was carried out with unique molecular identifiers. TCRdb recomputed calls from the PCR reads with MiXCR, one row per CDR3 protein. The sample records hundreds of thousands of distinct CDR3 sequences, approximately 16% being singletons. Sequencing used PBMCs from the stem cell graft donor, obtained from the stem cell graft. The clonotype originates from a human donor who donated a stem cell graft to a child with acute lymphoblastic leukemia. This sequence joins TRBV15 and TRBJ2-5; D gene ambiguous. The DNA of the CDR3 is TGTGCCACCAGCAGAGGAAGGCTTATGGGAGAGACCCAGTACTTC. This encodes CATSRGRLMGETQYF.